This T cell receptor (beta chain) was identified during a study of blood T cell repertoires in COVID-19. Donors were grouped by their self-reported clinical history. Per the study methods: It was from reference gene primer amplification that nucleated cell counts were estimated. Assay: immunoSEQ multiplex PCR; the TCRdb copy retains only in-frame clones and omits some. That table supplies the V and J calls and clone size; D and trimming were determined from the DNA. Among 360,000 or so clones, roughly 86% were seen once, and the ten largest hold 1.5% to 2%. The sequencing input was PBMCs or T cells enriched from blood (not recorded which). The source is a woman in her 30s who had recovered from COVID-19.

CDR3 in amino acids: CAISESRTNYGYTF. In DNA form, the CDR3 reads TGTGCCATCAGTGAGTCCAGGACTAACTATGGCTACACCTTC. This rearrangement joins TRBV10-3 to TRBJ1-2; unclear D gene. This CDR3 region has 14 residues. Trimming cost V 0 bases and J 0 bases, with 5 bases left between them. Germline V gene lookup returns CDR1 ENHRY and CDR2 SYGVKD.